This TCR beta chain was recorded in a study of cytomegalovirus exposure and HLA in healthy donors (dated by TCRdb to about 2017). General notes on the study: An earlier analysis of approximately 600 of the donors reported more than 250 Gb of sequence data and approximately 110 million unique TCR beta sequences from some 180 million T cells. Roughly 300 gigabases of sequencing data and approximately 80 million unique TCR sequences were included in an early release covering under 650 HLA-typed donors. The genetic ancestry cluster associated with self-reported Caucasian donors included over 65% of the roughly 360 genotyped donors. The study aimed to test whether cataloging public T cell receptors could reveal signatures of past pathogen exposure. Using immunosequencing, the study profiled T cell repertoires from about 650 subjects and related those repertoires to cytomegalovirus serostatus. In addition to the first cohort of roughly 670 subjects, a separate validation cohort of under 150 different subjects was used. The study combined high-throughput TCR immunosequencing, statistical association of individual TCRs with disease status, and machine learning to predict cytomegalovirus infection status. A later analysis re-analyzed previously published TCR beta repertoires from 500 to 700 donors and added high-resolution HLA genotyping to study TCR occurrence patterns. The later analysis used no new phenotypic data to find candidate immune exposures, relying instead on TCR beta sequences and their occurrence across donors. An earlier analysis of approximately 630 of the donors applied high-throughput TCR beta sequencing to assess whether each TCR beta V gene segment acted as functional or pseudogenic. Donor age, sex, ethnicity and CMV serostatus were collected together with the repertoire data. A later genetic analysis took genome-wide SNP genotypes for about 55% of the 666 donors and used that subset as a discovery cohort. All discovery cohort repertoires had been generated using a single sequencing platform. Class I and class II HLA loci were covered by the typing at four-digit resolution. Typing coverage varied by locus: roughly 620-630 donors for A, B, C, DRB1 and DQB1; approximately 500 for DQA1; 600 to 610 for DPA1; 450 to 480 for DPB1. Because of strong linkage in the cohort, a few DR-DQ haplotypes were treated as single units for association and clustering. Among some 400 genotyped donors of the cohort, an average of about 240,000 unique TCR beta nucleotide sequences was sequenced per donor, of which about 18% were non-productive.

The cohort comprised around 690 healthy bone marrow donors. At the time of sampling, all cohort members were nominally healthy, though unrecorded immune exposures were likely present. The donor tested CMV seropositive, placing the donor among the 289 seropositive members of the cohort. Every donor gave a peripheral blood sample, and the peripheral blood mononuclear cells from that sample were used for TCR beta sequencing. Genomic DNA was extracted from the blood cell samples with the Qiagen DNeasy Blood Extraction Kit. The library was obtained by the immunoSEQ multiplex PCR assay. A mixture of 60 forward primers for TCR Vbeta segments and 13 reverse primers for TCR Jbeta segments was used in the multiplex PCR. Amplification of the CDR3 region of rearranged TCR beta genes was performed with a multiplex PCR assay on genomic DNA. Amplified TCR beta libraries were sequenced as 87-base-pair reads on the Illumina HiSeq System. The original pipeline was this. Across the 600 to 700 repertoires, a later analysis counted roughly 84 million unique TCR beta chains, some 11 million of which were shared by at least two donors. A nearest-neighbor algorithm error-corrected the raw reads and collapsed the reads into unique sequences, merging closely related sequences to remove PCR and sequencing errors. CDR3 sequences were aligned to IMGT reference sequences to assign V, D and J gene segments. For a sequence to be retained, a match of at least six nucleotides to both a V gene segment and a J gene segment was required. A rearrangement counted as productive if the CDR3 had no stop codons and remained in frame with V and J, and every other rearrangement counted as non-productive. CDR3 was defined by IMGT convention, running from the second conserved V-encoded cysteine to the conserved J-encoded phenylalanine. The earlier analysis of 500 to 650 of the donors excluded any sequence lacking an unambiguous match to a single V gene segment. An earlier analysis of several hundred of the donors called V segments functional above 56.7% productive rearrangements and segregating when the between-donor standard deviation exceeded 5%. A statistical classification framework was developed to diagnose cytomegalovirus status using the catalog of TCR beta chain sequences. In a later analysis, V and J genes were assigned by comparing TCR nucleotide sequences against IMGT/GENE-DB human TR gene sequences. Using the TCRdist pipeline, a later analysis assigned CDR3 sequences along with most-parsimonious VDJ recombination scenarios. In a later analysis, every TCR beta chain was defined by the combination of its CDR3 amino acid sequence and its V-gene family, and reads without a unique V-gene family were dropped. A later analysis removed 592 highly shared, low-generation-probability nucleotide sequences to deal with suspected cross-contamination and a sequencing artifact. For each public chain, a later analysis derived a clonal expansion index from normalized ranks of inferred template counts within each repertoire. In a later analysis, generation probabilities were computed using a VDJ recombination model fitted to out-of-frame rearrangements, and the results were checked against IGoR. In a later analysis, TCR-TCR, TCR-HLA and TCR-CMV co-occurrence was scored with hypergeometric tests, and a repertoire-size bias correction was applied to TCR pairs. False discovery rates were estimated in a later analysis by permuting HLA or CMV assignments 20 times. In a later analysis, co-occurring TCRs were grouped using DBSCAN, and TCRdist sequence similarity was added for clustering within HLA-allele-positive subsets. Co-occurrence clustering excluded repertoires with fewer than 30,000 or more than 120,000 public chains, plus five with anomalous nucleotide sharing. What TCRdb holds here is the immuneACCESS table cut down to in-frame rearrangements. Part of the clones is not present; checked against another copy, under half of the missing clones reflect an unresolved V gene, and the others are unexplained. V and J calls and clone size are given by that table; D and trimming were obtained from the DNA. The sample profile shows over 85,000 clones; approximately 85% of them were found once. Around 5.2% of the sample is held by the ten biggest clonotypes.

Study-level results and caveats: The authors suggested that the approach could potentially be extended to other disease states and immunological phenotypes. A later analysis reported that several top co-occurrence clusters appeared linked to parvovirus B19, influenza, CMV and Epstein-Barr virus. In both the original and validation cohorts, the classifier was reported to diagnose cytomegalovirus status with high specificity and sensitivity. Because counts were too low, some 16 rarely observed V segments, including chromosome 9 orphons, were excluded from the earlier analysis of under 650 of the donors. Some IMGT-functional V segments, including TRBV6-2 and TRBV6-3, could not be told apart with the 87-base-pair reads, so those segments were excluded. A further reported finding was that TCR beta sequences accurately predicted the HLA-A and HLA-B alleles for most subjects in the first cohort. Most CMV-associated TCR beta chains appeared to be HLA-restricted in a later analysis, and the HLA associations seemed to be driven largely by CMV exposure. Immune exposure information for the cohort was limited to CMV serostatus. A later analysis found that HLA-associated TCR beta chains were more clonally expanded and had lower generation probabilities than equally common non-associated chains. An association between a missense DCLRE1C variant and V-gene and J-gene trimming of TCR beta chains was found in a later genetic analysis and replicated in an independent cohort. In a later analysis, some 18,000 TCR beta sequences were associated with specific HLA alleles at a false discovery rate of 0.05. An earlier analysis of around 600 of the donors showed that most TCR beta V segments appeared in productive rearrangements either about 90% or about 30% of the time, which broadly matched IMGT annotations. Across donors, most TCR sequences were observed very rarely, whereas some public TCRs were present in many individuals. Three of the identified cytomegalovirus-associated TCR beta chains were confirmed in vitro to be specific for cytomegalovirus antigens. Strong co-occurrence of HLA alleles, especially DR and DQ, made assigning TCR associations to individual alleles difficult. According to a later genetic analysis, donors in an Asian-associated ancestry cluster had fewer N-insertions in productive TCRs than the approximately 630-donor mean. The cohort was sequenced for TCR beta chains only, and without alpha or paired-chain data the features that could be detected were limited. In a later analysis, the rate of TCR association differed among HLA loci, with DRB1 alleles having the most associated TCRs and HLA-C alleles having the fewest. The sequencing pipeline was judged likely to have produced a cluster of highly shared sequence variants as a technical artifact. Because HLA typing was unavailable for some donors at each locus, only the typed subset was used in association tests. A total of around 150 TCR beta chains were listed by the study as associated with cytomegalovirus. Presence/absence analyses assumed roughly uniform sequencing depth across donors, an assumption that may not hold. Linkage disequilibrium might explain the correlated functional status among segregating V segments, but an unknown experimental factor could not be excluded.

The germline V gene (reference sequence) yields LNHDA for CDR1 and SQIVND for CDR2. The CDR3 contains 14 residues, cysteine and phenylalanine counted. Of all the DNA, just the CDR3 is kept, 42 bases in frame from base 1. At the junction V is shortened by 5 bases and J by 7 bases; bases outside the gene matches: 5. As for this clone: What antigen it recognizes has not been identified. Nothing much larger sits one base from this clone, and base qualities are not available.

The receptor's source is a man in his forties in good health and CMV-seropositive. The chain employs TRBV19 and TRBJ1-6; the junction holds 7 bases that match TRBD1. The specimen sequenced was PBMCs. The DNA sequence follows: TGTGCCAGTAGTCACCGGGACAGAAATTCACCCCTCCACTTT. Its amino acids are CASSHRDRNSPLHF.